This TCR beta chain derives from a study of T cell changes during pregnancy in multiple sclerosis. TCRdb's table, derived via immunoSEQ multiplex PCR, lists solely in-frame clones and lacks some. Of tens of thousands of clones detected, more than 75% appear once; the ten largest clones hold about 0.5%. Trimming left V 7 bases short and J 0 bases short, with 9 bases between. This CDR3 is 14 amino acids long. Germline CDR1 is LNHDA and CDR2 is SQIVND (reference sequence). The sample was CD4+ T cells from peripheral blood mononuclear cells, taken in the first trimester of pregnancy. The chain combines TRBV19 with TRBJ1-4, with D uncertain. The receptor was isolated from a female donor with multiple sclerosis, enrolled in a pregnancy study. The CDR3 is CASTRSATNEKLFF. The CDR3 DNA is TGTGCCAGTACGAGGTCAGCAACTAATGAAAAACTGTTTTTT.